This T cell receptor beta chain is drawn from a study of molecular identifiers for immune sequencing clone quantification. This clonotype was recorded many times. The target antigen is unknown. Bulk TCR libraries were made with methods that had been previously described and with listed TCR primers. Each CDR3 protein gets one entry after TCRdb re-called the PCR reads with MiXCR. The sample shows under 85,000 distinct CDR3 sequences, 15% to 20% of them seen only once. Based on a CD8+CD4-CCR7+CD45RA+ profile, naive CD8 T cells were sorted. CDR1 and CDR2 (germline): DFQATT, SNEGSKA (reference sequence). V lost 4 bases to trimming and J lost 1 base, with 10 bases between them. The CDR3 consists of 13 residues. Findings and limits, study-wide: Detectable among over 900,000 naive cells, according to reports, was Jurkat TCR RNA spiked in from one cell. Sizes of clones that are highly expanded could be underestimated (if identical TCR molecules share a barcode).

This TCR came from a human donor in good health. Some libraries in this study had Jurkat cell RNA spiked in. Input material: naive CD8+ T cells from blood, with Jurkat cell RNA spiked in. This sample's subset: FACS-sorted CD8+CD4-CCR7+CD45RA+ naive T cells. The chain carries TRBV20-1 and TRBJ1-2; D may be TRBD1 (5 bases). The CDR3 sequence is CSATGTDNYGYTF. The CDR3, as DNA: TGCAGTGCTACCGGGACGGATAACTATGGCTACACCTTC.